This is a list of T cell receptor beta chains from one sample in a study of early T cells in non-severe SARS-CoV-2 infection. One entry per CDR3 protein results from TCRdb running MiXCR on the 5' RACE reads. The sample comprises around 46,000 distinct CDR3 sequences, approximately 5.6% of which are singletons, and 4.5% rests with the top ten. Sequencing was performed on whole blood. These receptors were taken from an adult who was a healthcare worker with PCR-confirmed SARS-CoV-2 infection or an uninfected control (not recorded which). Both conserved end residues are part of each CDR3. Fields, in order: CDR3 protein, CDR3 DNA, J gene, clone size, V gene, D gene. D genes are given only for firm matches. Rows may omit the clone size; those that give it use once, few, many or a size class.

CASSPEANTEAFF | TGTGCCAGCTCACCAGAGGCTAACACTGAAGCTTTCTTT | TRBJ1-1 | - | TRBV18 | -
CASSSGLAGKVADTQYF | TGCGCCAGCAGCTCGGGACTAGCGGGGAAGGTGGCAGATACGCAGTATTTT | TRBJ2-3 | - | TRBV5-1 | TRBD2
CSARDNVRNEQFF | TGCAGTGCTAGAGATAACGTCCGCAATGAGCAGTTCTTC | TRBJ2-1 | few | TRBV20-1 | -
CASSQARTLGNEQFF | TGTGCCAGCAGCCAAGCACGCACCCTTGGGAATGAGCAGTTCTTC | TRBJ2-1 | few | TRBV3-1 | -
CASSPQTSAFTDTQYF | TGTGCCAGCAGCCCTCAGACTAGCGCCTTCACAGATACGCAGTATTTT | TRBJ2-3 | many | TRBV7-8 | TRBD2
CASVVVEAFF | TGTGCCTCGGTAGTCGTGGAAGCTTTCTTT | TRBJ1-1 | few | TRBV30 | -
CASSLQDGLKAFF | TGCGCCAGCAGCTTGCAGGACGGCTTGAAAGCTTTCTTT | TRBJ1-1 | many | TRBV5-1 | -
CASSLAGQTYNEQFF | TGTGCCAGCAGTTTGGCGGGCCAAACCTACAATGAGCAGTTCTTC | TRBJ2-1 | many | TRBV28 | -
CSVLGATGELFF | TGCAGCGTCCTGGGAGCAACCGGGGAGCTGTTTTTT | TRBJ2-2 | many | TRBV29-1 | -
CASSLMTQGGWDTQYF | TGTGCCAGCAGCTTGATGACCCAGGGCGGGTGGGATACGCAGTATTTT | TRBJ2-3 | few | TRBV5-4 | -
CATSDLLAENNEQFF | TGTGCCACCAGTGATTTACTAGCGGAAAACAATGAGCAGTTCTTC | TRBJ2-1 | many | TRBV24-1 | TRBD2
CSERLTGDTQYF | TGCAGTGAACGACTAACTGGAGATACGCAGTATTTT | TRBJ2-3 | many | TRBV20-1 | -
CASSSGAADTQYF | TGTGCCAGCAGCTCGGGGGCGGCAGATACGCAGTATTTT | TRBJ2-3 | - | TRBV11-3 | -
CASSWWGGRNTQYF | TGTGCCAGCAGCTGGTGGGGTGGGAGGAATACGCAGTATTTT | TRBJ2-3 | - | TRBV5-6 | -
CASSNGPRSSYEQYF | TGCGCCAGCAGCAACGGCCCACGTTCCTCCTACGAGCAGTACTTC | TRBJ2-7 | - | TRBV5-1 | -
CASSLAQVQGEQYF | TGCGCCAGCAGCTTGGCGCAGGTCCAGGGCGAGCAGTACTTC | TRBJ2-7 | many | TRBV5-1 | -
CATGTGLDEQYF | TGTGCTACCGGGACAGGGCTGGACGAGCAGTACTTC | TRBJ2-7 | many | TRBV10-3 | TRBD1
CASSLESNNEKLFF | TGTGCCAGCAGCTTAGAAAGCAATAATGAAAAACTGTTTTTT | TRBJ1-4 | many | TRBV7-9 | -
CASSPYSYEQYF | TGTGCCAGCTCACCCTACTCCTACGAGCAGTACTTC | TRBJ2-7 | - | TRBV18 | -
CASSSPGTSGGRGEQFF | TGTGCCAGCAGTTCCCCCGGGACTAGCGGGGGGAGGGGTGAGCAGTTCTTC | TRBJ2-1 | many | TRBV11-2 | TRBD2
CASSSPGGGSYEQYF | TGTGCCAGCAGTTCCCCCGGAGGGGGCTCCTACGAGCAGTACTTC | TRBJ2-7 | many | TRBV28 | -
CSATRESSEQYF | TGCAGCGCCACCAGGGAATCAAGCGAGCAGTACTTC | TRBJ2-7 | many | TRBV29-1 | -
CASQGRTGTEAFF | TGTGCCAGCCAGGGGCGAACTGGCACTGAAGCTTTCTTT | TRBJ1-1 | - | TRBV6-2/TRBV6-3 | -
CSATRTSGRAQWAADTQYF | TGCAGTGCTACCCGGACTAGCGGGAGGGCCCAGTGGGCCGCAGATACGCAGTATTTT | TRBJ2-3 | many | TRBV20-1 | TRBD2
CSGGGGRGDTQYF | TGCAGCGGTGGTGGAGGCCGGGGAGATACGCAGTATTTT | TRBJ2-3 | many | TRBV29-1 | -
CASRQTNRADGTEAFF | TGTGCCAGCAGACAAACGAACAGGGCCGACGGGACTGAAGCTTTCTTT | TRBJ1-1 | many | TRBV7-2 | -
CASSEFTGGINEQFF | TGCGCCAGCAGTGAGTTCACGGGAGGAATAAATGAGCAGTTCTTC | TRBJ2-1 | many | TRBV10-1 | TRBD2
CSAGETSGGINTQYF | TGCAGTGCTGGCGAGACTAGCGGGGGGATAAATACGCAGTATTTT | TRBJ2-3 | many | TRBV20-1 | TRBD2
CASRQGKEKLFF | TGTGCCAGTCGACAGGGGAAGGAAAAACTGTTTTTT | TRBJ1-4 | few | TRBV28 | TRBD1
CASSSQGLNEQFF | TGTGCCAGCAGTTCACAGGGTTTGAATGAGCAGTTCTTC | TRBJ2-1 | many | TRBV7-9 | -
CASSDSETTGGPNLLNTEAFF | TGCGCCAGCAGTGACTCCGAAACTACAGGGGGCCCCAACCTTTTGAACACTGAAGCTTTCTTT | TRBJ1-1 | many | TRBV10-1 | TRBD1
CSARDQGPYNEQFF | TGCAGTGCTAGGGATCAGGGCCCCTACAATGAGCAGTTCTTC | TRBJ2-1 | many | TRBV20-1 | -
CARSREQGGTDTQYF | TGTGCCAGGAGCCGGGAACAGGGTGGAACAGATACGCAGTATTTT | TRBJ2-3 | few | TRBV2 | -
CASSFSTITDTQYF | TGCGCCAGCAGCTTCTCGACCATCACAGATACGCAGTATTTT | TRBJ2-3 | many | TRBV5-1 | -
CASSRGQGAFEQYF | TGTGCCAGCAGCCGCGGACAGGGGGCCTTCGAGCAGTACTTC | TRBJ2-7 | many | TRBV27 | TRBD1
CASMGSSGVSSYEQYF | TGTGCCAGCATGGGGAGTAGCGGGGTGAGCTCCTACGAGCAGTACTTC | TRBJ2-7 | few | TRBV25-1 | TRBD2
CSANPTGFDEQYF | TGCAGTGCTAACCCCACAGGGTTTGACGAGCAGTACTTC | TRBJ2-7 | many | TRBV20-1 | -
CASSLDRGQPQHF | TGTGCCAGCAGCTTAGACCGGGGACAGCCCCAGCATTTT | TRBJ1-5 | many | TRBV7-2 | -
CASSYSRQLNIQYF | TGTGCCAGCAGTTACTCTCGCCAGTTAAACATTCAGTACTTC | TRBJ2-4 | few | TRBV6-2/TRBV6-3 | -
CASSRGISTDTQYF | TGTGCCAGCAGCCGGGGGATCTCCACAGATACGCAGTATTTT | TRBJ2-3 | few | TRBV5-4 | -
CASSSRGVGANEKLFF | TGTGCCAGCAGCTCCAGGGGCGTGGGCGCTAATGAAAAACTGTTTTTT | TRBJ1-4 | - | TRBV7-2 | -
CATSGGTGYEQYF | TGTGCCACCAGTGGCGGGACAGGCTACGAGCAGTACTTC | TRBJ2-7 | few | TRBV24-1 | TRBD1
CSASRTQGYEQYF | TGCAGTGCTAGTCGCACCCAGGGTTACGAGCAGTACTTC | TRBJ2-7 | few | TRBV20-1 | -
CASSLGPSSYNSPLHF | TGTGCCAGCAGCTTAGGTCCCAGCTCCTATAATTCACCCCTCCACTTT | TRBJ1-6 | few | TRBV7-9 | -
CASSYVDRTYEQYF | TGTGCCAGCAGTTACGTCGACAGGACCTACGAGCAGTACTTC | TRBJ2-7 | - | TRBV6-2/TRBV6-3 | -
CASSQYIRSGSGTGELFF | TGTGCCAGCAGCCAATATATCCGGTCAGGGTCGGGCACCGGGGAGCTGTTTTTT | TRBJ2-2 | - | TRBV7-8 | -
CASSLVSGAPGLAGSYEQYF | TGTGCCAGCAGCTTAGTTTCAGGGGCCCCGGGACTAGCGGGATCGTACGAGCAGTACTTC | TRBJ2-7 | many | TRBV7-2 | TRBD2
CAWRQGNTGELFF | TGTGCCTGGAGACAGGGGAACACCGGGGAGCTGTTTTTT | TRBJ2-2 | - | TRBV30 | -
CASSIAGFTSGGRSDTQYF | TGTGCCAGTAGTATCGCAGGGTTTACTAGCGGGGGGCGCTCAGATACGCAGTATTTT | TRBJ2-3 | many | TRBV19 | TRBD2
CASSAGSGGLRSGDTQYF | TGTGCCAGCAGTGCTGGTAGCGGGGGGTTACGTTCGGGAGATACGCAGTATTTT | TRBJ2-3 | many | TRBV2 | TRBD2
CASSLLRGPGANVLTF | TGTGCCAGCAGCTTATTGAGAGGGCCTGGGGCCAACGTCCTGACTTTC | TRBJ2-6 | - | TRBV7-6 | -
CASSVVTGSTDTQYF | TGTGCCAGCAGCGTAGTAACAGGAAGCACAGATACGCAGTATTTT | TRBJ2-3 | many | TRBV9 | -
CAISEGQGAGANVLTF | TGTGCCATCAGTGAGGGACAGGGAGCTGGGGCCAACGTCCTGACTTTC | TRBJ2-6 | few | TRBV10-3 | TRBD1
CASTGFSYEQYF | TGTGCCAGCACGGGGTTTTCCTACGAGCAGTACTTC | TRBJ2-7 | - | TRBV2 | -
CASSFQGANGYTF | TGTGCCAGCAGCTTTCAGGGGGCCAATGGCTACACCTTC | TRBJ1-2 | few | TRBV7-6 | TRBD1
CASSSSDPRREKQFF | TGTGCCAGCAGTTCCTCCGACCCTCGCCGGGAGAAGCAGTTCTTC | TRBJ2-1 | many | TRBV7-9 | -
CASSLPIRGRENEQFF | TGTGCCAGCAGCCTCCCTATACGTGGGAGGGAAAATGAGCAGTTCTTC | TRBJ2-1 | many | TRBV5-4 | TRBD2
CSARTPGDTDTQYF | TGCAGTGCTAGAACTCCGGGGGACACAGATACGCAGTATTTT | TRBJ2-3 | - | TRBV20-1 | -